A single T cell receptor (beta chain) is shown here with its context. Its antigen is still unknown. Per-base quality was not reported, and no clone a single base away is much larger than it. This record belongs to a study of T cell responses to AZD1222 COVID-19 vaccine (dated by TCRdb to the early 2020s). At the level of the whole study: AZD1222 recipients whose second dose came at about 4 weeks and those whose second dose came at about 12 weeks were combined into one group, since spike-specific TCR depth and breadth did not differ between the two schedules. A total of about 250 trial participants underwent TCR sequencing, of whom 207 had received two doses of AZD1222 and about 26 had received two doses of the MenACWY control vaccine. Trial participants were enrolled by age into subgroups of 18-55, 56-69 and 70-plus years, and around 150, 29 and 61 TCR-sequenced participants, respectively, were included in these subgroups.

Broader findings and caveats from the paper: In the small 56-69-year group, the increase in depth fell short of significance, most likely because of low power. Reportedly, almost half of the unique spike-specific TCRs recognized epitopes lying outside the regions that are mutated in the B.1.351 and B.1.1.7 variants. After two AZD1222 doses, both the breadth and the depth of spike-specific TCRs were significantly higher than at day 0 and than in MenACWY recipients. CD4 TCRs associated with the vaccine covered the entire spike protein, and the dominant responses were in regions 160-218 and 743-854. Conclusions about previously exposed vaccinees are limited because only six or seven AZD1222 recipients were SARS-CoV-2 seropositive at baseline. Because no day 14 peak-response samples were available, the repertoires could be characterized only after the peak T cell response. Participants were mostly white British, with more females than males. The authors suggested clonal diversity may have been underestimated.

The time point label for this specimen denotes: baseline before first vaccination. Vaccinee samples came from UK trials COV001 and COV002, including a single-blind randomized controlled phase 2/3 trial of AZD1222 (ChAdOx1 nCoV-19) in healthy adults. For TCRbeta chain sequencing, PBMC samples were collected from trial participants at day 0 and at day 28 after the second dose. The CDR3 regions of human TCRbeta chains were subjected to immunosequencing. Per the source publication's procedure: TCRs in the repertoires were compared against a reference library of SARS-CoV-2-specific TCRs that had been generated with the MIRA antigen-specificity platform. Breadth meant the fraction of unique TCRs that were SARS-CoV-2-associated, whereas depth meant the fraction of total T cells that were SARS-CoV-2-associated. Using the MIRA data, each spike-specific TCR was assigned both to the spike region to which the TCR was reactive and to a CD4 or CD8 class. Log10-transformed breadth and depth values were compared by one-way ANOVA with Sidak's multiple comparisons tests. As stored in TCRdb, this immuneACCESS dataset retains in-frame rearrangements with V and J assigned. A fraction of the clones does not appear; measured against another copy, unresolved V genes explain less than half of the discrepancy, and the remainder lacks a known reason. That table is the source of V, J and clone size, and D and trimming were worked out from the DNA. The sample has 150,000 to 200,000 clones on record, around 93% of them singletons. Around 4% of the sample is held by the ten biggest clonotypes.

The clonotype originates from an adult in good health. This sample comprised peripheral blood, obtained on day 0 of AZD1222 vaccination.

The CDR3 reads as follows: CASSGGLTTGELFF. The sequenced DNA: TGTGCCAGCAGTGGAGGTCTTACCACCGGGGAGCTGTTTTTT. The rearranged segments are TRBV2 and TRBJ2-2; the D gene lacks a confident call. For CDR1 and CDR2, the germline V gene lists SNHLY and FYNNEI. V and J lose 4 bases and 4 bases, and a span of 10 bases separates them. The cysteine opens and the phenylalanine closes a CDR3 of 14 amino acids. The retained sequence is limited to the CDR3, 42 bases, with the frame set at the first base.